Presented here are 9 T cell receptor beta chains from one specimen sequenced in a study of identical twins. TCRdb used MiXCR to reprocess the 5' RACE reads, holding one entry per CDR3 protein. The sample has 240,000 or so distinct CDR3 sequences; roughly 13% are singletons. These sequences were also reported in another study, on yellow fever vaccine responses in identical twins.

The sample taken for sequencing was memory (CD45RO+) T cells sorted from blood. These receptors all stem from a woman aged 18-29 years in good health.

This chain uses TRBV20-1 with TRBJ1-5, with D uncertain. Germline CDR1 DFQATT, CDR2 SNEGSKA (reference sequence). V was pared by 3 bases and J by 7 bases, with 13 bases between. This CDR3 is built from 13 residues. The CDR3 DNA follows: TGCAGTGCTAGTGTCGGGGTTCAACAGCCCCAGCATTTT. This encodes CSASVGVQQPQHF.

This clonotype has only a few counts. The gene calls are TRBV5-1 and TRBJ1-3; 10 bases are shared with TRBD1. Losses at the gene ends were 2 bases for V and 3 bases for J; bases not matched to a gene: 2. This CDR3 is built from 15 residues. The germline gives CDR1 SGHRS, CDR2 YFSETQ. The CDR3 DNA follows: TGCGCCAGCAGCTTATGGGACAGGGGTGGAAACACCATATATTTT. Translated: CASSLWDRGGNTIYF.

There are a few counts of this clonotype. The chain links TRBV15 to TRBJ2-3, with D tentatively TRBD1 (6 bases). Looked up from germline, CDR1 is LNHNV and CDR2 is YYDKDF (reference sequence). The V end was cut by 5 bases, the J end by 3 bases, with 12 bases between. The CDR3 totals 14 residues. The CDR3 bases are TGTGCCACCAGCGGCAGGGGAAGGACAGATACGCAGTATTTT. Amino acid sequence: CATSGRGRTDTQYF.

By its share, this clonotype is medium-sized. The chain recombines TRBV3-1 with TRBJ2-5, with 12 bases matching TRBD2. This CDR3 contains 16 residues. CDR1 and CDR2 (germline): LGHDT, YNNKEL (reference sequence). V trimming: 3 bases; J trimming: 1 base; junction bases outside the gene matches: 3. The CDR3: CASSQSTSGGQETQYF. The CDR3 coding sequence is TGTGCCAGCAGCCAGTCGACTAGCGGGGGCCAAGAGACCCAGTACTTC.

This clonotype was seen at least ten times. The chain recombines TRBV6-1 with TRBJ2-3; 7 positions agree with TRBD1. Germline CDR1 reads MNHNS; CDR2 reads SASEGT. This CDR3 is built from 14 residues. J gave up 2 bases and V 6 bases, and 5 bases lay outside the gene matches. The CDR3 here is CASRWDRLTDTQYF. The CDR3 DNA reads TGTGCCAGCAGGTGGGACAGACTCACAGATACGCAGTATTTT.

The chain joins TRBV5-1 to TRBJ1-1; TRBD1 is a possible D gene (6 bases). The length of the CDR3 is 14 residues. The V and J ends lost 5 bases and 1 base respectively, with 12 bases between them. Germline V gives CDR1 SGHRS, CDR2 YFSETQ. CDR3 in amino acids: CASRTGHPNTEAFF. In nucleotides, the CDR3 is TGCGCCAGCAGGACGGGACACCCGAACACTGAAGCTTTCTTT.

This clonotype came up a few times. Sequence at one end of the junction differs from germline and may be a read error. V is TRBV27 and J is TRBJ2-7; unclear D gene. This CDR3 has 12 residues. Looked up from germline, CDR1 is MNHEY and CDR2 is SMNVEV (reference sequence). The CDR3 DNA reads TGCCCTCCTGAAGGTCCAACCTACGAGCAGTACTTC. This encodes CPPEGPTYEQYF.

The rearrangement joins TRBV2 to TRBJ2-3; no firm D call. This CDR3 spans 13 amino acids. In germline, CDR1 is SNHLY, CDR2 FYNNEI. Trimming took 6 bases from V and 8 from J, leaving 15 bases between them. DNA of the CDR3: TGTGCCAGCAGCCCTTCGCCAGACTCTACGCAGTATTTT. As protein: CASSPSPDSTQYF.

This chain joins TRBV7-9 and TRBJ1-2; 7 bases match TRBD1. From germline, CDR1 is SEHNR and CDR2 FQNEAQ (reference sequence). The CDR3 has 14 amino acids. The V and J ends lost 5 bases and 5 bases, in that order; junction bases with no gene match: 8. The CDR3 DNA reads TGTGCCAGCAGCCCCGGGACAGAGAGGTATGGCTACACCTTC. Translating it yields CASSPGTERYGYTF.